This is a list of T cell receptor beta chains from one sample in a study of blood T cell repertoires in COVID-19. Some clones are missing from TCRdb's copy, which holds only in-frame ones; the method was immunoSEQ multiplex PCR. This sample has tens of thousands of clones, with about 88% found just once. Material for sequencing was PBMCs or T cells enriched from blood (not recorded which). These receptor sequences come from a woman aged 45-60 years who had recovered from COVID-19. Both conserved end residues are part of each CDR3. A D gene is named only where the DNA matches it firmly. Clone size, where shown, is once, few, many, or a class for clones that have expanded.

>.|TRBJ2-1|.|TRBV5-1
TGCGCCAGCAGCTTGGATCAGCGCCTGGGGGCCAATGAGCAGTTCTTC
CASSLDQRLGANEQFF
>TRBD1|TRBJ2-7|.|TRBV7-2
TGTGCCAGCAGCCGTAGGGACAGGGGGACCTACGAGCAGTACTTC
CASSRRDRGTYEQYF
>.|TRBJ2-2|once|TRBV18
TGTGCCAGCTCCCACCGACAGAGAAACACCGGGGAGCTGTTTTTT
CASSHRQRNTGELFF
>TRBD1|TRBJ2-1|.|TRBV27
TGTGCCAGCAGTAAATTACCGGGACAGGGTAACCATGAGCAGTTCTTC
CASSKLPGQGNHEQFF
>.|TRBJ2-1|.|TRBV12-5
TGTGCTAGTGGTCCCACTCCCGACGGGAGCGTCCTATACAATGAGCAGTTCTTC
CASGPTPDGSVLYNEQFF
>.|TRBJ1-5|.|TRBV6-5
TGTGCCAGCAGTTTACAGGAGGGGCCCCAGCATTTT
CASSLQEGPQHF
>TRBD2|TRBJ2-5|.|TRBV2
TGTGCCAGCAGTGTTAGGCGGGAGGAGACCCAGTACTTC
CASSVRREETQYF
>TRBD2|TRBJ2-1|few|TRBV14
TGTGCCAGCAGCCCCCGGCGGGAGGGCCTTCGCAATGAGCAGTTCTTC
CASSPRREGLRNEQFF
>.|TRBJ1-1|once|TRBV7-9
TGTGCCAGCAGCTTACCGTCCGGGGGAGCTTTCTTT
CASSLPSGGAFF
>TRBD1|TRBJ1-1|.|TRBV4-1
TGCGCCAGCAGCCAACAACAGGGGGCCACTGAAGCTTTCTTT
CASSQQQGATEAFF
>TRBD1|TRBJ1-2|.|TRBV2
TGTGCCAGCAGTGAAGCTGCCGGGACAGGGAGGGGCTACACCTTC
CASSEAAGTGRGYTF
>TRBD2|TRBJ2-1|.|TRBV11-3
TGTGCCAGCAGCCCAGCCGATAGCGGGGGGGGGAATGAGCAGTTCTTC
CASSPADSGGGNEQFF
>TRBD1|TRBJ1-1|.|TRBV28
TGTGCCAGCAGTCCCGGGACAGGGGGCAGAGCTTTCTTT
CASSPGTGGRAFF
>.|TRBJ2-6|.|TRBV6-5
TGTGCCAGCAGTTCCTCAGCTTCTGGGGCCAACGTCCTGACTTTC
CASSSSASGANVLTF
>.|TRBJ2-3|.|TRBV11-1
TGTGCCAGCAGCTTAGCCAACCGACAGACTTTGGTGACGGATACGCAGTATTTT
CASSLANRQTLVTDTQYF
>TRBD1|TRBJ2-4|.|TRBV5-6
TGTGCCAGCAGGACGACAGGGGATCCAAACATTCAGTACTTC
CASRTTGDPNIQYF
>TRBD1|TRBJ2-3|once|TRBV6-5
TGTGCCAGCAGACCCCCTGAGGGGGCCTCAGATACGCAGTATTTT
CASRPPEGASDTQYF
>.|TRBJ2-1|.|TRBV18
TGTGCCAGCTCCCAGGAGGGTGCGGGAAGTTACAATGAGCAGTTCTTC
CASSQEGAGSYNEQFF
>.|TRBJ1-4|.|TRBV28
TGTGCCAGCAGGGGCCCAGGGGCAACTAATGAAAAACTGTTTTTT
CASRGPGATNEKLFF
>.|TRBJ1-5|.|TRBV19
TGTGCCAGTACGGACAGTAAAAATCAGCCCCAGCATTTT
CASTDSKNQPQHF
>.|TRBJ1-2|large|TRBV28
TGTGCCAGCTACAGTTTCCGGACAGACCACTATGGCTACACCTTC
CASYSFRTDHYGYTF
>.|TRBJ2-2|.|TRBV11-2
TGTGCCAGCAGCTTATCTCCACAGGGAGTCGCCGGGGAGCTGTTTTTT
CASSLSPQGVAGELFF
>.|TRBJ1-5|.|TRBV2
TGTGCCAGCAGGGAAGGGTCGGGAGGACAGCCCCAGCATTTT
CASREGSGGQPQHF
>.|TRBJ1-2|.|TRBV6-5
TGTGCCAGCAGTTACTCCTGGGCCCGGGGGTATGGCTACACCTTC
CASSYSWARGYGYTF
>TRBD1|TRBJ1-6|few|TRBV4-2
TGTGCCAGCAGCCAGGACAGGAATAATTCACCCCTCCACTTT
CASSQDRNNSPLHF
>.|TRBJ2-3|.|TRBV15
TGTGCCACCAGCAGCTCACGGGGGTTCACAGATACGCAGTATTTT
CATSSSRGFTDTQYF
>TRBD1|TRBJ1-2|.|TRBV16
TGTGCCAGCAGCCGCCTGACAGGGATCAACTATGGTTACACCTTC
CASSRLTGINYGYTF
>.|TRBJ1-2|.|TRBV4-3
TGCGCCAGCAGCCAAGCCGTGGGAGTCTATGGCTACACCTTC
CASSQAVGVYGYTF